The T cell receptor (beta chain) under discussion was sequenced for a study of T cells in tuberculosis. Worth noting for this clone: The antigen remains unidentified.

Notes on the study in general: Classification accuracy was 85% to 90% (AUROC over 0.85) with the GMM-specific repertoire.

Measured with immunoSEQ multiplex PCR; TCRdb has only the in-frame clones, and not every one. The sample has roughly 7,100 clones, 95% seen once. Per germline, CDR1 MGHDK and CDR2 SYGVNS. Trimming took 8 bases from V and 2 from J; bases not matched to a gene: 13. The length of the CDR3 is 17 residues. This receptor was identified in an adult with tuberculosis. Sequencing used PBMCs. The V and J genes are TRBV25-1 and TRBJ2-3, with 10 bases fitting TRBD2. The CDR3 DNA sequence: TGTGCCAGCCCAACACCCTCTAGCGGGGGCCCCACAGATACGCAGTATTTT. Translation: CASPTPSSGGPTDTQYF.